A selection of T cell receptor beta chains follows, all from one sample in a study of blood T cells in healthy people across ages. A single record per CDR3 protein comes from TCRdb applying MiXCR to the 5' RACE reads. Found here are around 1,600,000 distinct CDR3 sequences, around 40% of them singletons; the top ten hold about 4%. Sequenced sample: blood. These TCRs come from a woman between 18 and 29 years old in good health. The CDR3 runs from the conserved cysteine through the conserved F or W. The D gene is left open where the match is weak. Not every row has a clone size; where given, it reads once, few, many or a size class.

TRBV9	few	NA	TRBJ1-4	15	TGTGCCAGCAGCCTCAGCTGGGGGCATGGTGAAAAACTGTTTTTT	CASSLSWGHGEKLFF
TRBV7-2	NA	NA	TRBJ2-4	15	TGTGCCAGCAGCTTAGAAGGGGTAGCCAAAAACATTCAGTACTTC	CASSLEGVAKNIQYF
TRBV20-1	many	NA	TRBJ2-1	13	TGCAGTGCTCCCGGGGACTCGAACAATGAGCAGTTCTTC	CSAPGDSNNEQFF
TRBV6-1	NA	NA	TRBJ1-2	15	TGTGCCAGCAGTGATGCCCCAGGGGCCTTCTATGGCTACACCTTC	CASSDAPGAFYGYTF
TRBV12-3/TRBV12-4	NA	TRBD1	TRBJ2-3	15	TGTGCCAGTGGAAGACAGGGGACTAGCACAGATACGCAGTATTTT	CASGRQGTSTDTQYF
TRBV13	few	TRBD1	TRBJ2-7	15	TGTGCCAGCAGCTTAAAGGGACAGGGGGCTTACGAGCAGTACTTC	CASSLKGQGAYEQYF
TRBV20-1	once	NA	TRBJ2-7	15	TGCAGTGCCCTGGACCACATCCGCGGGAACTACGAGCAGTACTTC	CSALDHIRGNYEQYF
TRBV2	NA	NA	TRBJ2-3	15	TGTGCCAGCAGCAAGGGACATTCTAGCACAGATACGCAGTATTTT	CASSKGHSSTDTQYF
TRBV10-3	NA	TRBD1	TRBJ1-5	17	TGTGCCATCCGTGAGGGATCAGGGGGCTGGGGCAATCAGCCCCAGCATTTT	CAIREGSGGWGNQPQHF
TRBV5-1	NA	TRBD2	TRBJ2-3	17	TGCGCCAGCAGCTTGGCCGCCGGGACTAGCGGCCAAGGTACGCAGTATTTT	CASSLAAGTSGQGTQYF
TRBV12-3/TRBV12-4	NA	NA	TRBJ1-1	14	TGTGCCAGCAGTATCCGGACTAGGGACACTGAAGCTTTCTTT	CASSIRTRDTEAFF